Reported below is one T cell receptor beta chain. This CDR3 has 16 residues. Trimming took 2 bases from V and 5 from J; bases not matched to a gene: 6. Germline CDR1 SGHTA, CDR2 FQGNSA. This entry comes from a study of response to subunit inactivated influenza vaccine. Each CDR3 protein gets one entry after TCRdb re-called the RT-PCR reads with MiXCR. The table shows about 700,000 distinct CDR3 sequences, with roughly 14% occurring only once. The TCR comes from a man aged 50 to 60 who received an inactivated influenza vaccine. Sequenced here: PBMCs from blood, sampled approximately 12 days after vaccination. This chain joins TRBV7-2 and TRBJ2-3; 11 bases line up with TRBD2. The DNA of the CDR3 is TGTGCCAGCAGCTTAATTTTAGCGGGAGGGTTAGATACGCAGTATTTT. The encoded protein is CASSLILAGGLDTQYF.